A selection of T cell receptor beta chains follows, all from one sample in a study of blood T cells in healthy people across ages. TCRdb re-derived calls from the 5' RACE reads in MiXCR, one entry per CDR3 protein. Altogether around 1,500,000 distinct CDR3 sequences are present, roughly 40% being singletons, with the ten largest covering roughly 7.9%. The sample comprised blood. All receptors derive from a woman aged 18 to 35 in good health. CDR3s include the opening cysteine and the closing phenylalanine or tryptophan. The D gene is left open where the match is weak. Size is omitted from some rows. Given values are once, few, many or a class for expanded clones.

v_call	j_call	d_call	clone_size	cdr3_aa	cdr3_nt
TRBV5-1	TRBJ1-4	.	few	CASSRTAGREKLFF	TGCGCCAGCAGCCGGACGGCAGGGAGGGAAAAACTGTTTTTT
TRBV28	TRBJ2-7	.	few	CASGQMYF	TGTGCCAGCGGACAGATGTACTTC
TRBV9	TRBJ2-2	TRBD2	few	CASSVGWTSGGSTGELFF	TGTGCCAGCAGCGTAGGGTGGACTAGCGGGGGTTCCACCGGGGAGCTGTTTTTT
TRBV6-1	TRBJ2-3	TRBD1	many	CASSPDRVSDTQYF	TGTGCCAGCAGTCCCGACAGGGTCTCGGATACGCAGTATTTT
TRBV2	TRBJ2-5	.	.	CASSGDTQETQYF	TGTGCCAGCAGTGGCGACACCCAAGAGACCCAGTACTTC
TRBV5-6	TRBJ2-3	.	.	CASSRRDSKGDTQYF	TGTGCCAGCAGCCGCCGGGACTCCAAAGGGGATACGCAGTATTTT
TRBV6-5	TRBJ1-6	.	.	CASSYLGRGSYNSPLHF	TGTGCCAGCAGTTACTTGGGCAGGGGTTCCTATAATTCACCCCTCCACTTT
TRBV9	TRBJ1-2	TRBD1	few	CASSAGTGVDYTF	TGTGCCAGCAGCGCTGGGACAGGGGTGGACTACACCTTC
TRBV4-2	TRBJ2-1	.	few	CASSQEKHNEQFF	TGTGCCAGCAGCCAAGAAAAACACAATGAGCAGTTCTTC
TRBV20-1	TRBJ2-1	.	few	CSASPHLEQFF	TGCAGTGCTAGCCCCCACCTTGAGCAGTTCTTC
TRBV12-3/TRBV12-4	TRBJ2-5	TRBD2	.	CASSMGAIAGQETQYF	TGTGCCAGCAGTATGGGGGCCATAGCGGGACAAGAGACCCAGTACTTC
TRBV27	TRBJ2-7	.	few	CATSGRGTSYEQYF	TGTGCCACCTCGGGACGGGGGACCTCCTACGAGCAGTACTTC
TRBV28	TRBJ2-7	TRBD2	few	CASSLKASGRAHEQYF	TGTGCCAGCAGTTTGAAGGCTAGCGGGAGGGCCCACGAGCAGTACTTC
TRBV4-2	TRBJ2-5	TRBD2	.	CASDGDYNEQYF	TGTGCCAGTGACGGGGACTACAATGAGCAGTACTTC
TRBV20-1	TRBJ2-3	TRBD2	many	CSAGTSSTDTQYF	TGCAGTGCCGGGACTAGTAGCACAGATACGCAGTATTTT
TRBV15	TRBJ2-1	TRBD2	.	CATSREPLAAAYNEQFF	TGTGCCACCAGCAGAGAACCACTAGCGGCGGCCTACAATGAGCAGTTCTTC
TRBV5-1	TRBJ2-3	.	few	CASSPTAVVADTQYF	TGCGCCAGCAGCCCCACAGCTGTAGTCGCAGATACGCAGTATTTT
TRBV7-7	TRBJ2-3	TRBD2	few	CASSSHSGADTQYF	TGTGCTAGCAGTTCCCATAGCGGGGCAGATACGCAGTATTTT
TRBV3-1	TRBJ2-5	TRBD1	.	CASSLRTGDKETQYF	TGTGCCAGCAGCCTCAGGACAGGGGATAAAGAGACCCAGTACTTC
TRBV21-1	TRBJ2-3	.	few	CASSTSGLRADTQYF	TGTGCCAGCAGCACTAGCGGGCTTCGCGCAGATACGCAGTATTTT
TRBV6-5	TRBJ2-5	.	few	CASSYYSPSEETQYF	TGTGCCAGCAGTTACTATTCACCCAGTGAAGAGACCCAGTACTTC
TRBV6-5	TRBJ1-5	TRBD1	.	CASSGGATGAYPQAQHF	TGTGCCAGCAGTGGAGGGGCGACAGGGGCCTATCCCCAAGCCCAGCATTTT